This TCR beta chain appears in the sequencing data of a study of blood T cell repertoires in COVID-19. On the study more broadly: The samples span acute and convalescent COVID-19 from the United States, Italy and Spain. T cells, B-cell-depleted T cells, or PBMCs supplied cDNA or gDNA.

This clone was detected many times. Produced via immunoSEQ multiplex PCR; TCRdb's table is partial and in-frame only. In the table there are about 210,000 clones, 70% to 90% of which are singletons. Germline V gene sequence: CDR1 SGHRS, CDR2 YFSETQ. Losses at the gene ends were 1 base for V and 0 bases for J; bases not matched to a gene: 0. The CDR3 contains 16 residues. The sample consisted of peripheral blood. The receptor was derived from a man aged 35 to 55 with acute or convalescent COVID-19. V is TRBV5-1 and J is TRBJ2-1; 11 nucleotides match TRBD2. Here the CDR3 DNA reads TGCGCCAGCAGCTTGACTAGCGGGAGCTCCTACAATGAGCAGTTCTTC. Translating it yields CASSLTSGSSYNEQFF.